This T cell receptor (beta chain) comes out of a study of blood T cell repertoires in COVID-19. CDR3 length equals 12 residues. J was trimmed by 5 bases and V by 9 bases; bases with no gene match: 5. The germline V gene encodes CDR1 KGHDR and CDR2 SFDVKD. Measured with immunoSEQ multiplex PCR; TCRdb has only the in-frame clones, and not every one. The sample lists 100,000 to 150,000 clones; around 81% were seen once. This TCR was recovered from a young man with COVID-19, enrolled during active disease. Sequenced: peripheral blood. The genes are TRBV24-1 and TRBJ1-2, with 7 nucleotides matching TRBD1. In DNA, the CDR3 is TGTGCCACCGCCGACAGGGCGTATGGCTACACCTTC. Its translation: CATADRAYGYTF.